Listed below are T cell receptor beta chains from one sample, sequenced in a study of cytomegalovirus exposure and HLA in healthy donors. Libraries were prepared by immunoSEQ multiplex PCR; TCRdb keeps only in-frame clonotypes and omits some of them. The top ten clones hold roughly 2% of a sample with about 130,000 clones, 70% to 80% of them seen once. The sample was PBMCs. Receptors were obtained from a man aged 25-45 years in good health and CMV-seronegative. Both conserved end residues are part of each CDR3. The order of the fields is J gene, V gene, CDR3 protein.

j_call: TRBJ1-5; v_call: TRBV27; cdr3_aa: CASTTRWGQGENQPQHF
j_call: TRBJ2-7; v_call: TRBV5-8; cdr3_aa: CASSLRPDKSYEQYF
j_call: TRBJ2-5; v_call: TRBV30; cdr3_aa: CAWSVQGVGETQYF
j_call: TRBJ2-7; v_call: TRBV16; cdr3_aa: CASSHTGGLYEQYF
j_call: TRBJ2-1; v_call: TRBV5-4; cdr3_aa: CATSSGGREYNEQFF
j_call: TRBJ2-7; v_call: TRBV6-5; cdr3_aa: CASRPGQGSHEQYF
j_call: TRBJ2-1; v_call: TRBV5-6; cdr3_aa: CASSLGLAGGIEQFF
j_call: TRBJ1-2; v_call: TRBV6-1; cdr3_aa: CASMTGQGVDGYTF
j_call: TRBJ1-1; v_call: TRBV19; cdr3_aa: CASSIRREGGYTEAFF
j_call: TRBJ2-5; v_call: TRBV6-1; cdr3_aa: CASSDRGPGETQYF
j_call: TRBJ1-5; v_call: TRBV4-2; cdr3_aa: CASSLIRQGSNQPQHF
j_call: TRBJ1-5; v_call: TRBV4-2; cdr3_aa: CASSPPPGQGANIGQPQHF
j_call: TRBJ1-1; v_call: TRBV7-2; cdr3_aa: CASSLGTTGLRAFF
j_call: TRBJ2-7; v_call: TRBV9; cdr3_aa: CASSPGLAGVGNEQYF
j_call: TRBJ2-7; v_call: TRBV4-1; cdr3_aa: CASSRYGTNSYEQYF
j_call: TRBJ1-1; v_call: TRBV10-1; cdr3_aa: CASLQGCRFMNTEAFF
j_call: TRBJ2-7; v_call: TRBV10-2; cdr3_aa: CASSEPGQGSVYEQYF
j_call: TRBJ2-2; v_call: TRBV5-1; cdr3_aa: CASSHSGSSGELFF
j_call: TRBJ2-5; v_call: TRBV20-1; cdr3_aa: CSTGGQETQYF
j_call: TRBJ2-5; v_call: TRBV5-1; cdr3_aa: CASSPSDSNQETQYF
j_call: TRBJ2-1; v_call: TRBV30; cdr3_aa: CAWSGDSGRRANEQFF
j_call: TRBJ2-5; v_call: TRBV30; cdr3_aa: CAWSDPYPGTAGTSGHQETQYF
j_call: TRBJ1-2; v_call: TRBV6-5; cdr3_aa: CASSYARGRYGYTF
j_call: TRBJ2-1; v_call: TRBV5-1; cdr3_aa: CASSPAGTAYNEQFF
j_call: TRBJ1-1; v_call: TRBV9; cdr3_aa: CASSGLTGVSEAFF